This record covers a single T cell receptor beta chain. Study donors comprised healthy, HIV-negative adults devoid of recent acute infection or vaccination. The CDR3 length is 15 residues. V was cut by 3 bases and J by 4 bases, with 13 bases left in between. Germline V gene lookup returns CDR1 MNHEY and CDR2 SMNVEV (reference sequence). The sample comes from a study of shared clonotypes between healthy human individuals. Generated by immunoSEQ multiplex PCR, the TCRdb table keeps only in-frame clones and is missing some. The sample consists of 2 million to 2.5 million clones, just under 95% of them appearing once.

The sequenced sample was naive CD4+ T cells from PBMCs. Regarding subset: CD45RA+ positively selected. The clonotype comes from a man younger than 35 in good health. Some clones in this sample may be carry-over from other donors' samples. This chain links TRBV27 with TRBJ1-3; the D gene is possibly TRBD1 (5 bases). For the CDR3, the DNA is TGTGCCAGCAGTTTGATCCCGGGACTCGGAAACACCATATATTTT. Translation: CASSLIPGLGNTIYF.